This is a list of T cell receptor beta chains from one sample in a study of T cell repertoires in cytomegalovirus infection. TCRdb ran MiXCR on the reads and lists one entry per CDR3 protein. The sample carries some 700,000 distinct CDR3 sequences, 35% recorded once. The sequencing sample was made of PBMCs. All receptors come from a human donor in good health (CMV status not recorded). Some clones in this sample may be carry-over from other donors' samples. Both conserved end residues are trimmed from each CDR3. Clone size is shown for a subset of rows, as once, few, many or a class of expanded clone.

J | V | size | length | CDR3
TRBJ2-7 | TRBV7-6 | NA | 14 | SSRPSTGPLSYEQY
TRBJ1-1 | TRBV25-1 | few | 12 | ASGTGLLDTEAF
TRBJ2-5 | TRBV11-2 | NA | 14 | ASSPPAGTSQKTQY
TRBJ2-1 | TRBV6-2/TRBV6-3 | few | 15 | ASSYSDPAQSYNEQF
TRBJ1-6 | TRBV27 | NA | 13 | ASSITGTDNSPLH
TRBJ2-4 | TRBV12-5 | NA | 12 | ARGFSQGSNIQY
TRBJ2-4 | TRBV28 | NA | 15 | ASSLSALAVAKNIQY
TRBJ1-2 | TRBV6-1 | few | 13 | ASSVAGTVNYGYT
TRBJ1-1 | TRBV7-8 | NA | 12 | ASRHRGVDTEAF
TRBJ1-5 | TRBV4-1 | NA | 16 | ASSQDFQAHYSNQPQH
TRBJ2-1 | TRBV12-3/TRBV12-4 | NA | 14 | ASSRGLAGANGEQF
TRBJ2-7 | TRBV7-3 | NA | 11 | DSSLGAAYEQY
TRBJ1-1 | TRBV7-3 | NA | 15 | ASSLRGTTVGNTEAF
TRBJ2-1 | TRBV19 | NA | 13 | ASNSGQNYYNEQF
TRBJ1-3 | TRBV7-8 | NA | 14 | ASSRLGRDSGNTIY
TRBJ2-1 | TRBV29-1 | NA | 12 | SVGGQGTADEQF
TRBJ2-5 | TRBV28 | once | 15 | ASSTMAGGGPGETQY
TRBJ1-1 | TRBV28 | NA | 13 | ASTLIWDNHGGAF
TRBJ2-1 | TRBV7-6 | few | 12 | ASSLVASYNEQF
TRBJ1-2 | TRBV5-6 | few | 11 | ASRTGTAYGYT
TRBJ1-1 | TRBV12-3/TRBV12-4 | NA | 10 | ASSLLGEEAF
TRBJ1-2 | TRBV20-1 | NA | 11 | SARGTGDGGYT
TRBJ1-3 | TRBV6-6 | NA | 13 | ASNLWVAPGNTIY
TRBJ1-1 | TRBV7-6 | NA | 13 | ASSHGGYGNTEDF
TRBJ1-1 | TRBV11-2 | NA | 12 | ASSLKRADTEAF
TRBJ2-1 | TRBV24-1 | NA | 11 | ATSRDYHNEQF
TRBJ2-3 | TRBV5-1 | few | 11 | ASTGQLTDTQY
TRBJ1-5 | TRBV27 | once | 12 | ASRAVGGGQPQH
TRBJ1-2 | TRBV7-8 | many | 14 | ASSFGQRGRLYGYT
TRBJ2-7 | TRBV10-3 | few | 12 | AINQAGSTYEQY
TRBJ1-1 | TRBV6-6 | few | 8 | ASQGAEAF